Listed below are T cell receptor beta chains from one sample, sequenced in a study of shared clonotypes between healthy human individuals. Measured with immunoSEQ multiplex PCR; TCRdb has only the in-frame clones, and not every one. The table includes 950,000 to 1,100,000 clones, 75% to 80% detected once. The sequenced sample was memory CD4+ T cells from PBMCs. Receptors originate from a man aged 18 to 35 in good health. Some clones in this sample may be carry-over from other donors' samples. The CDR3 runs from the conserved cysteine through the conserved F or W. A D gene is named only where the DNA matches it firmly. Clone size is stated in some rows and not others, as once, few, many or a class when expanded.

-	TRBV10-3	TRBJ2-5	-	TGTGCCATCAGTGAGTCTGGCGGGGTCCAAGAGACCCAGTACTTC	CAISESGGVQETQYF
TRBD2	TRBV2	TRBJ2-7	-	TGTGCCAGCAGGGAAGGACTAGCGGGGGCCTACGAGCAGTACTTC	CASREGLAGAYEQYF
-	TRBV19	TRBJ1-5	-	TGTGCCAGTAGTACCCTTGGGGGAGGGCAGCCCCAGCATTTT	CASSTLGGGQPQHF
-	TRBV28	TRBJ2-3	-	TGTGCCAGCAGTTTACCAGGGCTTGGGCAGTATTTT	CASSLPGLGQYF
-	TRBV28	TRBJ1-1	-	TGTGCCAGCCAGACCGGGGGATCGAACACTGAAGCTTTCTTT	CASQTGGSNTEAFF
-	TRBV7-8	TRBJ2-7	-	TGTGCCAGCAGCCATATCTCGGGGGGCATCTACGAGCAGTACTTC	CASSHISGGIYEQYF
TRBD2	TRBV6-5	TRBJ2-1	-	TGTGCCAGCAGGGAGGGACTATACACCAATGAGCAGTTCTTC	CASREGLYTNEQFF
TRBD1	TRBV28	TRBJ2-1	-	TGTGCCAGCACCCCAGGGGGTAGCTCCTACAATGAGCAGTTCTTC	CASTPGGSSYNEQFF
-	TRBV7-9	TRBJ1-4	-	TGTGCCAGCAGCCCCCGGGGGAGCCTGATCACCGCAACTAATGAAAAACTGTTTTTT	CASSPRGSLITATNEKLFF
-	TRBV4-1	TRBJ1-1	-	TGCGCCAGCAGCCAAGAGGGCGCAGGGAGTATGAACACTGAAGCTTTCTTT	CASSQEGAGSMNTEAFF
-	TRBV7-9	TRBJ2-3	-	TGTGCCAGCAGCCCGACTAGTATTTCAGATACGCAGTATTTT	CASSPTSISDTQYF
-	TRBV2	TRBJ1-1	-	TGTGCCAGCATTACCGAGAAGAACACTGAAGCTTTCTTT	CASITEKNTEAFF
TRBD1	TRBV9	TRBJ1-2	few	TGTGCCAGCAGCCGGGACAGGGGGGCGTTGGGCTACACCTTC	CASSRDRGALGYTF
-	TRBV30	TRBJ1-5	-	TGTGCCTTCGCTGGGGGACATGGCAATCAGCCCCAGCATTTT	CAFAGGHGNQPQHF
-	TRBV7-6	TRBJ2-1	-	TGTGCCAGCAGCTTAGCACAAACAGGGACGGGGCCTGGTGAGCAGTTCTTC	CASSLAQTGTGPGEQFF
-	TRBV7-2	TRBJ2-7	-	TGTGCCAGCAGCTACTCCCCTGCTACCAGCTCCTACGAGCAGTACTTC	CASSYSPATSSYEQYF
-	TRBV7-8	TRBJ2-5	-	TGTGCCAGCAGCTTAGCGGGGCGGCACCAGGAGACCCAGTACTTC	CASSLAGRHQETQYF
-	TRBV5-1	TRBJ2-5	-	TGCGCCAGCAGCTTGGCGGGGAAACCGCAAGAGACCCAGTACTTC	CASSLAGKPQETQYF
-	TRBV9	TRBJ1-1	few	TGTGCCAGCAGCACCGGGGGCTTACAGACTGAAGCTTTCTTT	CASSTGGLQTEAFF
TRBD2	TRBV4-1	TRBJ2-5	-	TGCGCCAGCAGCCAAGTTACCCTAGCGGGAGGTGTAGAGACCCAGTACTTC	CASSQVTLAGGVETQYF
-	TRBV9	TRBJ2-3	once	TGTGCCAGCAGCGAGGCGGCCCGCACAGATACGCAGTATTTT	CASSEAARTDTQYF
TRBD1	TRBV5-6	TRBJ1-2	-	TGTGCCAGCAGCTTTCCACAGGGGTTTGTCGCTGACTATGGCTACACCTTC	CASSFPQGFVADYGYTF
TRBD1	TRBV28	TRBJ1-5	once	TGTGCCAGCAGTGCCGGGACAGGGGGCAATCAGCCCCAGCATTTT	CASSAGTGGNQPQHF
-	TRBV5-1	TRBJ2-2	-	TGCGCCAGCAGCTTGGTTGGGGCTAACACCGGGGAGCTGTTTTTT	CASSLVGANTGELFF